One and the same sample provided the 21 T cell receptor beta chains below, sequenced in a study of blood T cell repertoires in COVID-19 (dated by TCRdb to 2020 to 2021). Library construction relied on the immunoSEQ multiplex PCR assay. TCRdb took over this immuneACCESS table, retaining in-frame rearrangements with V and J assigned. Such tables are incomplete; in checked studies, under half of the missing clones stem from an unresolved V gene, and the remainder is unexplained. The sample contains some 170,000 clones, about 74% of them found a single time. The biggest ten clones account for roughly 8% of the sample. What was sequenced was peripheral blood. These TCRs come from a man in his 60s with acute or convalescent COVID-19.

This chain joins TRBV2 and TRBJ1-5, with TRBD1 matching 8 bases. This CDR3 is built from 15 residues. Germline assignment: CDR1 SNHLY and CDR2 FYNNEI. Trimming took 6 bases from V and 7 from J; bases not matched to a gene: 11. CDR3 in amino acids: CASSLRTGKSQPQHF. The CDR3 nucleotides read TGTGCCAGCAGCCTCAGGACAGGGAAAAGCCAGCCCCAGCATTTT.

This clone was counted once. The chain has TRBV6-1 and TRBJ1-2, with 10 bases matching TRBD1. Germline V gives CDR1 MNHNS, CDR2 SASEGT. V dropped 0 bases and J dropped 6; count of bases not matched to a gene: 10. CDR3 length equals 17 residues. The CDR3 region has the DNA TGTGCCAGCAGTGAAGCGGTTGCGGGACAGGGGCCTCATGGCTACACCTTC. Protein product: CASSEAVAGQGPHGYTF.

The table lists this clone with a few counts. This chain joins TRBV19 and TRBJ1-5; 7 nucleotides line up with TRBD1. Germline V lookup: CDR1 LNHDA, CDR2 SQIVND (reference sequence). The CDR3 extends over 14 amino acids. V lost 6 bases and J lost 2; bases outside the gene matches: 4. CDR3 bases: TGTGCCAGTAGCTACAGGGGCGGCAATCAGCCCCAGCATTTT. This translates into CASSYRGGNQPQHF.

The chain carries TRBV6-4 and TRBJ1-1; 8 nucleotides agree with TRBD1. J gave up 5 bases and V 4 bases, and 6 bases lay outside the gene matches. Germline CDR1 and CDR2: MRHNA and SNTAGT. The CDR3 length is 14 residues. CDR3 nucleotide sequence: TGTGCCAGCAGTGTCGAACAGGGGGGAACTGAAGCTTTCTTT. This codes for CASSVEQGGTEAFF.

V is TRBV6-2 or TRBV6-3 and J is TRBJ1-3, with a tentative D call TRBD1 (5 bases). The germline CDR1 and CDR2 sequences are MNHEY and SVGEGT. V was clipped by 4 bases and J by 4 bases, with 11 bases between them. The CDR3 is made up of 14 amino acids. In nucleotides, the CDR3 is TGTGCCAGCAGTTTAGCGGGACGCGGAAACACCATATATTTT. It encodes CASSLAGRGNTIYF.

This clone was counted between two and nine times. V and J are TRBV11-3 and TRBJ2-1, with no clear D. Per the germline V gene, CDR1 is SGHNT and CDR2 is YENEEA. Trimming took 0 bases from V and 4 from J, leaving 4 bases between them. The CDR3 is 13 amino acids. The CDR3 reads CASSLESYNEQFF. The CDR3 nucleotides read TGTGCCAGCAGCTTAGAGAGTTACAATGAGCAGTTCTTC.

The chain combines TRBV5-6 with TRBJ2-1, with 10 bases identical to TRBD2. Germline V gene sequence: CDR1 SGHDT, CDR2 YYEEEE. Trimming removed 5 bases from V and 5 bases from J; junction bases left unmatched: 7. The CDR3 is 15 amino acids. The chain's CDR3 is CASRERGGRDNEQFF. Written as DNA, the CDR3 is TGTGCCAGCAGGGAGCGGGGGGGCAGGGACAATGAGCAGTTCTTC.

This clone was counted a few times. The chain joins TRBV5-4 to TRBJ1-2; D may be TRBD1 (5 bases). The CDR3 sequence is 15 residues long. CDR1 and CDR2 from the germline V gene are SGHNT and YYREEE (reference sequence). V dropped 4 bases and J dropped 6 bases, with 19 bases sitting between them. CDR3: CASSLRGEGKDGYTF. Here the CDR3 DNA reads TGTGCCAGCAGCCTAAGAGGGGAGGGTAAGGATGGCTACACCTTC.

The rearrangement links TRBV19 to TRBJ2-3, with 11 nucleotides matching TRBD2. The CDR3 consists of 16 residues. V lost 8 bases to trimming and J lost 3 bases; unmatched junction nucleotides: 10. Germline CDR1 reads LNHDA; CDR2 reads SQIVND (reference sequence). CDR3 DNA: TGTGCCAGTTCAGGGGAACTAGCGGGGGCAACAGATACGCAGTATTTT. Its translation: CASSGELAGATDTQYF. Looking up the rest from reference TRBV19 and TRBJ2-3 gives the full variable domain: DGGITQSPKYLFRKEGQNVTLSCEQNLNHDAMYWYRQDPGQGLRLIYYSQIVNDFQKGDIAEGYSVSREKKESFPLTVTSAQKNPTAFYLCASSGELAGATDTQYFGPGTRLTVL.

Regarding this clone: A much larger clonotype is one base distant, so this may be a read error. The V call is TRBV6-1, the J call TRBJ1-2, with a tentative D call TRBD1 (5 bases). The CDR3 is 13 residues long. V was clipped by 1 base and J by 2 bases, with 5 bases between them. Germline-derived CDR1 and CDR2 are MNHNS and SASEGT. The CDR3 sequence is CASSEGQNYGYTF. DNA of the CDR3: TGTGCCAGCAGTGAAGGACAGAACTATGGCTACACCTTC.

The chain links TRBV5-6 to TRBJ2-5; D might be TRBD1 (6 bases). Trimming pared 0 bases from V and 5 bases from J, leaving 11 bases between. This CDR3 comprises 14 residues. CDR1 SGHDT and CDR2 YYEEEE come from the germline V gene. CDR3 in amino acids: CASSLGRGRETQYF. The CDR3 nucleotides are TGTGCCAGCAGCTTGGGCAGGGGACGGGAGACCCAGTACTTC.

CDR3 loop: CASSRGVDTGELFF. DNA for the CDR3: TGTGCCAGTAGCAGGGGGGTTGACACCGGGGAGCTGTTTTTT. This chain joins TRBV19 and TRBJ2-2, with D possibly TRBD1 on 7 matching bases. The V gene lost 6 bases and the J gene lost 3 bases, with 11 bases spanning the gap. This CDR3 contains 14 residues. CDR1 is LNHDA, CDR2 SQIVND, per germline (reference sequence).

This clone was recorded a few times. The chain joins TRBV6-2 or TRBV6-3 to TRBJ1-5; TRBD1 agrees at 11 bases. CDR3 length: 15 residues. Germline CDR1 reads MNHEY; CDR2 reads SVGEGT. Trimming at V came to 2 bases and at J to 6 bases, leaving 3 bases not matched to a gene. CDR3 in amino acids: CASSYGQGASQPQHF. CDR3 DNA: TGTGCCAGCAGTTACGGACAGGGGGCTAGTCAGCCCCAGCATTTT.

V is TRBV11-2 and J is TRBJ2-1, with 10 positions matching TRBD2. The CDR3 consists of 16 residues. Per the germline V gene, CDR1 is SGHAT and CDR2 is FQNNGV. Trimming took 1 base from V and 4 from J; bases not matched to a gene: 4. The CDR3 reads CASSLVGSGGYNEQFF. The CDR3 coding sequence is TGTGCCAGCAGCTTAGTAGGTAGCGGGGGGTACAATGAGCAGTTCTTC.

The genes are TRBV6-4 and TRBJ2-6; no clear D gene. This CDR3 is 17 amino acids long. The germline V gene encodes CDR1 MRHNA and CDR2 SNTAGT. Trimming took off 0 bases at V and 0 bases at J, with 9 bases between the two ends. The CDR3 is CASSDSYSSSGANVLTF. As DNA, the CDR3 is TGTGCCAGCAGTGACTCTTACAGCAGCTCTGGGGCCAACGTCCTGACTTTC.

Details on this clone: The same CDR3 can be traced to other DNA sequences in this sample. The chain employs TRBV20-1 and TRBJ2-7; a weak D match, TRBD2 (5 bases). This CDR3 comprises 11 residues. Germline loops: CDR1 DFQATT, CDR2 SNEGSKA (reference sequence). The germline V and J ends were trimmed by 6 bases and 5 bases, with 11 bases remaining between them. CDR3 protein: CSATGGHEQYF. CDR3 DNA sequence: TGCAGTGCCACGGGCGGGCACGAGCAGTACTTC.

The CDR3 protein is CATSDSQGGFSNQPQHF. The CDR3 DNA is TGTGCCACCAGTGATTCACAGGGGGGATTTAGCAATCAGCCCCAGCATTTT. The chain uses TRBV24-1 and TRBJ1-5, with TRBD1 matching over 8 bases. The CDR3 consists of 17 residues. The V segment lost 2 bases and the J segment 0 bases; nucleotides outside the gene matches: 5. The germline V gene encodes CDR1 KGHDR and CDR2 SFDVKD.

This clone was counted a single time. The V and J genes are TRBV6-5 and TRBJ2-7, with 8 bases that match TRBD1. Trimming cost V 6 bases and J 4 bases; bases outside gene matches: 8. CDR1 and CDR2 (germline): MNHEY, SVGAGI. This CDR3 spans 14 amino acids. CDR3 coding DNA: TGTGCCAGCAGCCTGGGACAGGAGGGTTACGAGCAGTACTTC. Translation: CASSLGQEGYEQYF.

The chain uses TRBV6-2 or TRBV6-3 and TRBJ2-1, with 8 bases that match TRBD1. The germline gives CDR1 MNHEY, CDR2 SVGEGT. V lost 5 bases to trimming and J lost 1 base; unmatched junction nucleotides: 1. The CDR3 sequence is 14 residues long. The CDR3 region is CASSTGGSYNEQFF. CDR3 coding DNA: TGTGCCAGCAGTACAGGGGGTTCCTACAATGAGCAGTTCTTC.

V and J are TRBV4-2 and TRBJ2-3, with 10 bases fitting TRBD2. Germline V gene lookup returns CDR1 LGHNA and CDR2 YNFKEQ. After removal of 4 bases from V and 1 base from J, the junction contained 11 bases not matched to a gene. The CDR3 consists of 18 residues. CDR3 loop: CASSPRLAGSTGTDTQYF. The CDR3 DNA reads as TGTGCCAGCAGCCCCAGACTAGCGGGTTCCACGGGCACAGATACGCAGTATTTT.

The J gene is TRBJ2-2, the V gene TRBV6-5; 7 bases fit TRBD1. V trimming: 8 bases; J trimming: 6 bases; junction bases outside the gene matches: 12. Looked up from germline, CDR1 is MNHEY and CDR2 is SVGAGI. The length of the CDR3 is 15 residues. The CDR3 region is CASHRGTGTAGELFF. The CDR3 coding sequence is TGTGCCAGCCACAGGGGAACCGGAACCGCCGGGGAGCTGTTTTTT.